The rows below give T cell receptor beta chains drawn from one sample of a study of blood T cell repertoires in COVID-19. Sequencing used immunoSEQ multiplex PCR; TCRdb keeps in-frame clones, though not all of them. The table records 200,000 or so clones, roughly 90% of them present only once. Source material: peripheral blood. These receptors originate from a woman in her sixties or seventies with acute or convalescent COVID-19. Both conserved end residues are part of each CDR3. A D gene is named only where the DNA matches it firmly. Not every row has a clone size; where given, it reads once, few, many or a size class.

CDR3aa: CASSVIPAKPTTGHCRDKQHF; CDR3nt: TGTGCCAGCAGCGTTATCCCCGCCAAGCCGACGACCGGGCACTGTCGGGACAAACAGCATTTT; j_gene: TRBJ1-5; v_gene: TRBV9; d_gene: .; abundance: .
CDR3aa: CASSPNRGEAFF; CDR3nt: TGTGCCAGCAGCCCCAACAGGGGTGAAGCTTTCTTT; j_gene: TRBJ1-1; v_gene: TRBV3-1/TRBV3-2; d_gene: TRBD1; abundance: .
CDR3aa: CASSPQIGQGPTEAFF; CDR3nt: TGTGCCAGCTCACCACAGATCGGCCAGGGGCCCACTGAAGCTTTCTTT; j_gene: TRBJ1-1; v_gene: TRBV18; d_gene: .; abundance: .
CDR3aa: CASSLRGKGSEAFF; CDR3nt: TGTGCCAGCAGCTTGCGGGGGAAGGGATCTGAAGCTTTCTTT; j_gene: TRBJ1-1; v_gene: TRBV5-6; d_gene: .; abundance: .
CDR3aa: CASSHLNTEAFF; CDR3nt: TGTGCCAGCAGCCACCTCAACACTGAAGCTTTCTTT; j_gene: TRBJ1-1; v_gene: TRBV3-1/TRBV3-2; d_gene: .; abundance: .
CDR3aa: CASSSGVFSYEQYF; CDR3nt: TGTGCCAGCAGTTCGGGGGTTTTCTCCTACGAGCAGTACTTC; j_gene: TRBJ2-7; v_gene: TRBV28; d_gene: .; abundance: .
CDR3aa: CASSDNREFNEKLFF; CDR3nt: TGCGCCAGCAGCGACAACAGAGAATTTAATGAAAAACTGTTTTTT; j_gene: TRBJ1-4; v_gene: TRBV5-1; d_gene: .; abundance: .
CDR3aa: CASSFGGGREGYTF; CDR3nt: TGTGCCAGCAGCTTTGGGGGAGGTAGGGAGGGCTACACCTTC; j_gene: TRBJ1-2; v_gene: TRBV7-2; d_gene: .; abundance: .
CDR3aa: CASTLQGVGNSPLHF; CDR3nt: TGTGCCAGTACCCTCCAGGGTGTGGGAAATTCACCCCTCCACTTT; j_gene: TRBJ1-6; v_gene: TRBV19; d_gene: .; abundance: .
CDR3aa: CASSPTGADYGYTF; CDR3nt: TGTGCCAGCAGCCCGACAGGGGCCGACTATGGCTACACCTTC; j_gene: TRBJ1-2; v_gene: TRBV4-2; d_gene: TRBD1; abundance: .
CDR3aa: CASSLRTPAADLADTQYF; CDR3nt: TGTGCCAGCAGCTTGAGGACACCGGCCGCAGACTTGGCAGATACGCAGTATTTT; j_gene: TRBJ2-3; v_gene: TRBV7-6; d_gene: .; abundance: .
CDR3aa: CASSEVRGRTEAFF; CDR3nt: TGTGCCAGCAGTGAGGTCAGGGGAAGGACTGAAGCTTTCTTT; j_gene: TRBJ1-1; v_gene: TRBV2; d_gene: .; abundance: .
CDR3aa: CATVQGTSDEQYF; CDR3nt: TGTGCCACCGTACAGGGAACGAGTGACGAGCAGTACTTC; j_gene: TRBJ2-7; v_gene: TRBV19; d_gene: .; abundance: few
CDR3aa: CASSIGTGGWADTQYF; CDR3nt: TGTGCCAGTAGTATCGGGACAGGGGGCTGGGCAGATACGCAGTATTTT; j_gene: TRBJ2-3; v_gene: TRBV19; d_gene: TRBD1; abundance: .
CDR3aa: CASTPTGGGYTF; CDR3nt: TGTGCCAGTACCCCGACAGGAGGTGGCTACACCTTC; j_gene: TRBJ1-2; v_gene: TRBV19; d_gene: .; abundance: .
CDR3aa: CASSLAHAF; CDR3nt: TGTGCCAGCAGCTTAGCTCACGCGTTT; j_gene: TRBJ2-3; v_gene: TRBV7-2; d_gene: .; abundance: .
CDR3aa: CASSPTHSYEQYF; CDR3nt: TGTGCCAGCAGCCCGACCCACAGCTACGAGCAGTACTTC; j_gene: TRBJ2-7; v_gene: TRBV7-9; d_gene: .; abundance: .
CDR3aa: CASSLDDRGANYGYTF; CDR3nt: TGCGCCAGCAGCCTGGATGACAGGGGAGCTAACTATGGCTACACCTTC; j_gene: TRBJ1-2; v_gene: TRBV5-1; d_gene: TRBD1; abundance: .
CDR3aa: CASSRFLAGSYEQYF; CDR3nt: TGCGCCAGCAGCCGATTCCTAGCGGGGTCCTACGAGCAGTACTTC; j_gene: TRBJ2-7; v_gene: TRBV4-1; d_gene: TRBD2; abundance: few
CDR3aa: CASAQGYNEQFF; CDR3nt: TGTGCCAGCGCCCAGGGTTACAATGAGCAGTTCTTC; j_gene: TRBJ2-1; v_gene: TRBV19; d_gene: .; abundance: few
CDR3aa: CASRRTQETQYF; CDR3nt: TGTGCCAGCAGGCGGACACAAGAGACCCAGTACTTC; j_gene: TRBJ2-5; v_gene: TRBV2; d_gene: .; abundance: .
CDR3aa: CASSISFGGSSGNTIYF; CDR3nt: TGCGCCAGCAGTATCTCTTTCGGAGGTTCCTCTGGAAACACCATATATTTT; j_gene: TRBJ1-3; v_gene: TRBV10-2; d_gene: .; abundance: .
CDR3aa: CASTDPTGGYTEAFF; CDR3nt: TGTGCCAGCACCGACCCGACAGGGGGGTACACTGAAGCTTTCTTT; j_gene: TRBJ1-1; v_gene: TRBV6-6; d_gene: TRBD1; abundance: few
CDR3aa: CASSSGRDRGQHNEKLFF; CDR3nt: TGTGCCAGCAGCTCCGGGAGGGACAGGGGGCAACACAATGAAAAACTGTTTTTT; j_gene: TRBJ1-4; v_gene: TRBV5-4; d_gene: TRBD1; abundance: .
CDR3aa: CASSYDLRAFF; CDR3nt: TGTGCCAGCAGTTACGATTTGAGAGCTTTCTTT; j_gene: TRBJ1-1; v_gene: TRBV6-5; d_gene: .; abundance: .
CDR3aa: CASSPMGSGTMRTQYF; CDR3nt: TGTGCCAGCAGCCCGATGGGCAGCGGGACCATGAGGACCCAGTACTTC; j_gene: TRBJ2-5; v_gene: TRBV6-2/TRBV6-3; d_gene: TRBD2; abundance: once
CDR3aa: CASSNRELLGYTF; CDR3nt: TGTGCCAGCAGTAACAGGGAGCTACTGGGCTACACCTTC; j_gene: TRBJ1-2; v_gene: TRBV6-5; d_gene: .; abundance: .
CDR3aa: CASSQNSGGVDTEAFF; CDR3nt: TGCGCCAGCAGTCAAAACTCAGGGGGCGTGGACACTGAAGCTTTCTTT; j_gene: TRBJ1-1; v_gene: TRBV10-2; d_gene: TRBD1; abundance: .
CDR3aa: CASSQGLDQPQHF; CDR3nt: TGTGCCAGCTCGCAGGGGCTTGATCAGCCCCAGCATTTT; j_gene: TRBJ1-5; v_gene: TRBV18; d_gene: .; abundance: .
CDR3aa: CASSYSQGRGTEAFF; CDR3nt: TGTGCCAGCAGTTACTCGCAGGGGCGGGGGACTGAAGCTTTCTTT; j_gene: TRBJ1-1; v_gene: TRBV6-5; d_gene: .; abundance: .
CDR3aa: CASSLVPSGGTSSYNEQFF; CDR3nt: TGTGCCAGCAGCTTAGTTCCTAGCGGGGGAACTTCCTCCTACAATGAGCAGTTCTTC; j_gene: TRBJ2-1; v_gene: TRBV7-6; d_gene: TRBD2; abundance: .
CDR3aa: CASSQFLGGTEAFF; CDR3nt: TGTGCCAGCAGCCAGTTCTTAGGGGGAACTGAAGCTTTCTTT; j_gene: TRBJ1-1; v_gene: TRBV11-3; d_gene: .; abundance: .
CDR3aa: CASSSPGLAGRDGETQYF; CDR3nt: TGCGCCAGCAGCTCCCCCGGACTAGCGGGGAGGGATGGGGAGACCCAGTACTTC; j_gene: TRBJ2-5; v_gene: TRBV5-1; d_gene: TRBD2; abundance: .
CDR3aa: CATSDPHRGDTEAFF; CDR3nt: TGTGCCACCAGTGATCCTCACAGGGGCGACACTGAAGCTTTCTTT; j_gene: TRBJ1-1; v_gene: TRBV24-1; d_gene: TRBD1; abundance: .
CDR3aa: CASSPGTRTYEQYF; CDR3nt: TGCGCCAGCAGCCCCGGGACACGGACCTACGAGCAGTACTTC; j_gene: TRBJ2-7; v_gene: TRBV4-1; d_gene: .; abundance: .
CDR3aa: CASSQALTGPQETQYF; CDR3nt: TGCGCCAGCAGCCAAGCACTGACAGGACCACAAGAGACCCAGTACTTC; j_gene: TRBJ2-5; v_gene: TRBV4-1; d_gene: .; abundance: few
CDR3aa: CASSSRELMNTEAFF; CDR3nt: TGTGCCAGCAGTTCCAGGGAACTCATGAACACTGAAGCTTTCTTT; j_gene: TRBJ1-1; v_gene: TRBV6-5; d_gene: .; abundance: few
CDR3aa: CASRKLAGGANTGELFF; CDR3nt: TGTGCCAGCAGGAAGCTAGCGGGGGGAGCGAACACCGGGGAGCTGTTTTTT; j_gene: TRBJ2-2; v_gene: TRBV6-4; d_gene: TRBD2; abundance: .
CDR3aa: CASRGVGGFDYGYTF; CDR3nt: TGTGCCAGCAGAGGGGTTGGGGGCTTCGACTATGGCTACACCTTC; j_gene: TRBJ1-2; v_gene: TRBV6-5; d_gene: .; abundance: few
CDR3aa: CASSASGGAPTDTQYF; CDR3nt: TGTGCCAGTAGCGCTAGCGGGGGGGCCCCCACAGATACGCAGTATTTT; j_gene: TRBJ2-3; v_gene: TRBV19; d_gene: TRBD2; abundance: .
CDR3aa: CASSQKGQVGNEKLFF; CDR3nt: TGTGCCAGCAGCCAAAAAGGACAGGTCGGTAATGAAAAACTGTTTTTT; j_gene: TRBJ1-4; v_gene: TRBV3-1/TRBV3-2; d_gene: TRBD1; abundance: .
CDR3aa: CASAGGMRTDTQYF; CDR3nt: TGTGCCAGCGCGGGGGGGATGAGAACAGATACGCAGTATTTT; j_gene: TRBJ2-3; v_gene: TRBV5-4; d_gene: TRBD2; abundance: once
CDR3aa: CASSLEQGANTEAFF; CDR3nt: TGTGCCAGCAGCTTAGAACAAGGGGCGAACACTGAAGCTTTCTTT; j_gene: TRBJ1-1; v_gene: TRBV7-9; d_gene: .; abundance: .
CDR3aa: CASMRGLAYEQYF; CDR3nt: TGTGCCAGCATGCGGGGCCTGGCCTACGAGCAGTACTTC; j_gene: TRBJ2-7; v_gene: TRBV6-6; d_gene: .; abundance: .
CDR3aa: CASSYLTGTGRQYF; CDR3nt: TGTGCCAGCAGTTACCTGACAGGGACCGGGAGACAGTACTTC; j_gene: TRBJ2-5; v_gene: TRBV6-2/TRBV6-3; d_gene: .; abundance: once
CDR3aa: CASSLDAQDQPQHF; CDR3nt: TGCGCCAGCAGCTTGGACGCCCAGGATCAGCCCCAGCATTTT; j_gene: TRBJ1-5; v_gene: TRBV5-1; d_gene: .; abundance: .
CDR3aa: CASSQGGKAFF; CDR3nt: TGTGCCAGCAGTCAGGGGGGTAAAGCTTTCTTT; j_gene: TRBJ1-1; v_gene: TRBV6-5; d_gene: TRBD1; abundance: .
CDR3aa: CASSHDSHGATEAFF; CDR3nt: TGTGCCAGCAGTCATGACAGCCACGGCGCAACTGAAGCTTTCTTT; j_gene: TRBJ1-1; v_gene: TRBV6-5; d_gene: .; abundance: .
CDR3aa: CSAGPVDGYTF; CDR3nt: TGCAGTGCTGGCCCCGTCGATGGCTACACCTTC; j_gene: TRBJ1-2; v_gene: TRBV20-1; d_gene: .; abundance: .